The source of this T cell receptor (beta chain) is a study of response to subunit inactivated influenza vaccine. With regard to this clonotype: Its antigen is still unknown.

General study points: Only a handful of new T cells, the authors suggested, are recruited with each seasonal influenza vaccination.

This CDR3 region has 15 residues. CDR1 LGHNA and CDR2 YNFKEQ come from the germline V gene. Trimming shortened V by 1 base and J by 6 bases, and 16 bases separated the two germline ends. TCRdb analysed the RT-PCR reads with MiXCR anew, one entry per CDR3 protein. The sample carries more than 400,000 distinct CDR3 sequences, 9.5% to 12% recorded once. The chain has TRBV4-2 and TRBJ2-7; D might be TRBD2 (5 bases). Sample: PBMCs from blood, taken 45 days after vaccination. The receptor comes from a man aged 45-65 years who received an inactivated influenza vaccine. CDR3 sequence (DNA): TGTGCCAGCAGCCAAGGATACGGAAGGAGCGGCGAGCAGTACTTC. Translation: CASSQGYGRSGEQYF.